This is a list of T cell receptor beta chains from one sample in a study of response to subunit inactivated influenza vaccine. A single record per CDR3 protein comes from TCRdb applying MiXCR to the RT-PCR reads. This table has over 450,000 distinct CDR3 sequences, over 10% appearing once. The sample was PBMCs from blood, taken 45 days after vaccination. The source is a man aged 50 or older who received an inactivated influenza vaccine. The CDR3 runs from the conserved cysteine through the conserved F or W. Each record gives: J gene, V gene, clone size, D gene, CDR3 length, CDR3 DNA, CDR3 protein. A D gene is named only where the DNA matches it firmly. Rows give clone size only sometimes, using once, few, many, or a class for an expanded clone.

TRBJ1-1 TRBV12-3/TRBV12-4 - TRBD1 15 TGTGCCAGCAGTTTTGCAGGGGGCGTACACACTGAAGCTTTCTTT CASSFAGGVHTEAFF
TRBJ2-2 TRBV6-1 few TRBD1 15 TGTGCCAGCAGGCCGGGACAGGCTAACACCGGGGAGCTGTTTTTT CASRPGQANTGELFF
TRBJ1-1 TRBV4-3 - - 16 TGCGCCAGCAGCCAAGATGTTAGGCAGGTCTACACTGAAGCTTTCTTT CASSQDVRQVYTEAFF
TRBJ2-4 TRBV20-1 - - 12 TGCAGTGCTAGAGCGCCTTCGGCCTCCTGGTACTTC CSARAPSASWYF
TRBJ2-5 TRBV28 - - 12 TGTGCCAGCAGTAATTGGGGAGAGACCCAGTACTTC CASSNWGETQYF
TRBJ2-3 TRBV4-1 few TRBD1 15 TGCGCCAGCAGCCAGGTGGGACAGAGCACAGATACGCAGTATTTT CASSQVGQSTDTQYF
TRBJ2-7 TRBV27 few - 13 TGTGCCAGCAGTTTTTCCGTCGGACGCGAGCAGTACTTC CASSFSVGREQYF
TRBJ2-3 TRBV9 few TRBD1 17 TGTGCCAGCAGCCCTCGGGGACAGGACCTTAGCACAGATACGCAGTATTTT CASSPRGQDLSTDTQYF
TRBJ2-1 TRBV20-1 few TRBD2 16 TGCAGTGCTCCGACCCCTACTAGCGGGATGAGGAATGAGCAGTTCTTC CSAPTPTSGMRNEQFF
TRBJ1-2 TRBV7-2 - TRBD1 15 TGTGCCAGCAGCCCCCGGGGGGACAGGGAGAGGAGCTACACCTTC CASSPRGDRERSYTF
TRBJ1-6 TRBV28 few - 13 TGTGCCAGCACAAGGGTCACTAGTTCACCCCTCCACTTT CASTRVTSSPLHF
TRBJ1-2 TRBV20-1 few - 13 TGCAGTGCTGGAATACAGGGAAACTATGGCTACACCTTC CSAGIQGNYGYTF
TRBJ2-3 TRBV12-3/TRBV12-4 - TRBD2 15 TGTGCCAGCAGTTTCGGTAGCGGGAGGGCTGATACGCAGTATTTT CASSFGSGRADTQYF
TRBJ1-5 TRBV20-1 many - 14 TGCAGTGCTAGAGAGGGGGCGAGCAATCAGCCCCAGCATTTT CSAREGASNQPQHF
TRBJ2-1 TRBV12-3/TRBV12-4 many TRBD2 14 TGTGCCAGCAGTTTACCAGCGGGGGGGCTTGAGCAGTTCTTC CASSLPAGGLEQFF
TRBJ2-7 TRBV6-5 many - 12 TGTGCCAGCAAGAGCCAGGGTGTCGAGCAGTACTTC CASKSQGVEQYF
TRBJ1-5 TRBV20-1 - - 14 TGCAGTGCTAGAGCCGGAGGGAGCAATCAGCCCCAGCATTTT CSARAGGSNQPQHF
TRBJ2-3 TRBV6-2/TRBV6-3 - - 19 TGTGCCAGCAGCTATGGTCCGGCTCCCACCTACGAGAGAACAGATACGCAGTATTTT CASSYGPAPTYERTDTQYF
TRBJ2-7 TRBV20-1 - TRBD2 15 TGCAGTGCCCTCTCCACGCGGGGGACCCCCCGTCAGCAGTACTTC CSALSTRGTPRQQYF
TRBJ2-1 TRBV2 few TRBD1 15 TGTGCCAGCAGGGTGGGGACAGACTCCTACAATGAGCAGTTCTTC CASRVGTDSYNEQFF
TRBJ1-2 TRBV7-2 - - 16 TGTGCCAGCAGCTTATCTGGGATCACTTCTAACTATGGCTACACCTTC CASSLSGITSNYGYTF
TRBJ2-1 TRBV5-1 few TRBD2 18 TGCGCCAGCAGCCCCAACGAAGCGGGGGGCCCGGCCTACAATGAGCAGTTCTTC CASSPNEAGGPAYNEQFF
TRBJ2-2 TRBV4-3 many TRBD1 16 TGCGCCAGCAGCCAAGAAACAGGGGGGAGCACCGGGGAGCTGTTTTTT CASSQETGGSTGELFF
TRBJ2-5 TRBV6-5 few - 15 TGTGCCAGCAGTTACCATGGCACAGCTCAAGAGACCCAGTACTTC CASSYHGTAQETQYF
TRBJ1-2 TRBV12-3/TRBV12-4 - - 14 TGTGCCAGCAGTTCAGGGCTAGCTAACTATGGCTACACCTTC CASSSGLANYGYTF
TRBJ2-7 TRBV30 - - 12 TGTGCCTGGAGCCCCCGCGGATACGAGCAGTACTTC CAWSPRGYEQYF
TRBJ2-7 TRBV28 many - 15 TGTGCCAGCAGTTTCTATTCCGGGCCCTCCTACGAGCAGTACTTC CASSFYSGPSYEQYF